This TCR beta chain was found in a study of T-cell reconstitution after alpha-beta-depleted transplantation in children. Worth noting for this clonotype: At one end the junction does not follow the germline gene, possibly because of a read error.

The CDR3 consists of 17 residues. In germline, CDR1 is SGHRS, CDR2 YFSETQ. Unique molecular identifiers were incorporated when the TCRbeta library was constructed. TCRdb reanalysed the PCR reads using MiXCR and keeps one entry per CDR3 protein. Counted here are some 500,000 distinct CDR3 sequences, around 16% occurring once; the ten biggest clones make up 3.3%. The clonotype comes from a human donor who donated a stem cell graft to a child with acute lymphoblastic leukemia. The chain joins TRBV5-1 to TRBJ2-3, with TRBD2 identical over 7 bases. The sample here was PBMCs from the stem cell graft donor, taken from the stem cell graft. The CDR3 nucleotides are TGCGCCAGCACCTTGGAAACCGGGGGGATCAGCACAGATACGCAGTATTTT. It is translated as CASTLETGGISTDTQYF.